These T cell receptor beta chains were read from a single sample in a study of cytomegalovirus exposure and HLA in healthy donors. Using immunoSEQ multiplex PCR, the repertoire was profiled, and TCRdb retains in-frame clones only, with some absent. The data contain 110,000 or so clones, nearly 80% of them seen just once; the ten biggest clones take up roughly 1.2%. The sample was PBMCs. These receptors originate from a man younger than 40 in good health and CMV-seronegative. Each CDR3 is given with its conserved first and last residue. The D gene is left open where the match is weak. The listing skips clone size in some rows; elsewhere it reads once, few, many or a size class.

V gene	J gene	clone size	D gene	CDR3 DNA	CDR3 protein
TRBV28	TRBJ1-1	NA	NA	TGTGCCAGCAGTTTAGGGCAAGAAGCTTTCTTT	CASSLGQEAFF
TRBV28	TRBJ2-7	NA	NA	TGTGCCAGCAGTTTCTGGGCGTACGGGAGCCTCTCCTACGAGCAGTACTTC	CASSFWAYGSLSYEQYF
TRBV11-2	TRBJ2-3	NA	TRBD2	TGTGCCAGCAGGTCGGCCGGGACTAGCGGGAGTCCCGGCACAGATACGCAGTATTTT	CASRSAGTSGSPGTDTQYF
TRBV5-6	TRBJ2-4	NA	NA	TGTGCCAGCAGCTCAGCCCGAGGGGCCAAAAACATTCAGTACTTC	CASSSARGAKNIQYF
TRBV19	TRBJ1-1	NA	TRBD1	TGTGCCAGCAGGACAGGGAAGAACACTGAAGCTTTCTTT	CASRTGKNTEAFF
TRBV6-5	TRBJ2-7	NA	NA	TGTGCCAGCATCGCGGGCCAAGACCCCTACGAGCAGTACTTC	CASIAGQDPYEQYF
TRBV7-9	TRBJ2-1	NA	TRBD2	TGTGCCAGCAAACCAAAAGGACTAGCGGGAGACAATGAGCAGTTCTTC	CASKPKGLAGDNEQFF
TRBV5-1	TRBJ2-6	NA	TRBD1	TGCGCCAGCAGTACAGGGGGCGCGGGGGCCAACGTCCTGACTTTC	CASSTGGAGANVLTF
TRBV9	TRBJ1-1	NA	TRBD1	TGTGCCAGCAGCCCCCAGGGACAGTTGAACACTGAAGCTTTCTTT	CASSPQGQLNTEAFF
TRBV7-8	TRBJ2-1	NA	NA	TGTGCCAGCTCGCGCCTGATCCGGGCCTACAATGAGCAGTTCTTC	CASSRLIRAYNEQFF
TRBV2	TRBJ1-5	once	NA	TGTGCCAGCAGTGAAGAGGCAGGGTTCAATCAGCCCCAGCATTTT	CASSEEAGFNQPQHF
TRBV7-9	TRBJ1-1	NA	NA	TGTGCCAGCAAAACGGGGGGGCCGCGAGCTTTCTTT	CASKTGGPRAFF
TRBV27	TRBJ2-7	NA	NA	TGTGCCAGCAGTTTACTCGGAGTCTACGAGCAGTACTTC	CASSLLGVYEQYF
TRBV11-2	TRBJ2-1	NA	TRBD2	TGTGCCAGCAGCACGGGACTAGCGGGTTCGTACAATGAGCAGTTCTTC	CASSTGLAGSYNEQFF
TRBV9	TRBJ2-5	NA	NA	TGTGCCAGCAGCGTAGCTACGGGACTCCAGGAGACCCAGTACTTC	CASSVATGLQETQYF
TRBV6-5	TRBJ1-6	once	NA	TGTGCCAGCAGTGGAGACTCTTATAATTCACCCCTCCACTTT	CASSGDSYNSPLHF
TRBV4-3	TRBJ2-1	NA	TRBD2	TGCGCCAGCAGCCAAGACGGGCTAGCGGGCCGTAAGCAGTTCTTC	CASSQDGLAGRKQFF
TRBV4-1	TRBJ2-1	few	TRBD2	TGCGCCAGCAGCCAAGATTGGGCTAGCGGCTACAATGAGCAGTTCTTC	CASSQDWASGYNEQFF
TRBV18	TRBJ1-5	NA	NA	TGTGCCAGCTCACCAGACAGGAATCAGCCCCAGCATTTT	CASSPDRNQPQHF
TRBV7-9	TRBJ2-7	NA	NA	TGTGCCAGCAGCAGCAGTCGGGTTCCCTACGAGCAGTACTTC	CASSSSRVPYEQYF
TRBV28	TRBJ2-2	NA	NA	TGTGCCAGCAGTCACCGCAGGATCGCCGGGGAGCTGTTTTTT	CASSHRRIAGELFF
TRBV15	TRBJ2-7	few	NA	TGTGCCACCGCTGAAGGGGGTGTTAGCTCCTACGAGCAGTACTTC	CATAEGGVSSYEQYF
TRBV6-5	TRBJ1-3	NA	NA	TGTGCCGGCAGTTACTCGATACAGTCTGGAAACACCATATATTTT	CAGSYSIQSGNTIYF
TRBV5-1	TRBJ2-3	NA	TRBD2	TGCGCCAGCAGTGTGGAGCGGGGGGGCCCTGGAGATACGCAGTATTTT	CASSVERGGPGDTQYF
TRBV9	TRBJ2-3	NA	NA	TGTGCCAGCAGCGTATACGACAGGCCTAGCACAGATACGCAGTATTTT	CASSVYDRPSTDTQYF
TRBV5-4	TRBJ1-1	NA	TRBD1	TGTGCCAGCAGCGGGACAGGGAGGGACACTGAAGCTTTCTTT	CASSGTGRDTEAFF
TRBV10-1	TRBJ2-3	NA	NA	TGCGCCAGCAGTGAGCCAGGGATTAGCACAGATACGCAGTATTTT	CASSEPGISTDTQYF
TRBV19	TRBJ1-1	once	TRBD1	TGTGCCAGTAACAGGGGTAATACTGAAGCTTTCTTT	CASNRGNTEAFF
TRBV30	TRBJ1-1	NA	NA	TGTGCCTGGAGTAATAAAGGGGGACAAAGAGCTTTCTTT	CAWSNKGGQRAFF
TRBV6-1	TRBJ1-1	NA	TRBD1	TGTGCCAGCAGTGAAGCGCCTTCAGGGGGCACTGAAGCTTTCTTT	CASSEAPSGGTEAFF
TRBV9	TRBJ1-1	NA	NA	TGTGCCAGCAGCAGAACAGGGTCCGGCCCTGAAGCTTTCTTT	CASSRTGSGPEAFF
TRBV19	TRBJ2-3	once	NA	TGTGCCAGTAGTCCCTCCGGGGTTTTAGCGCAGTATTTT	CASSPSGVLAQYF
TRBV5-6	TRBJ2-7	NA	NA	TGTGCCAGCAGGTGGGGCCTGAACGAGCAGTACTTC	CASRWGLNEQYF
TRBV4-3	TRBJ1-4	NA	NA	TGCGCCAGCAGCCGATTAGCCGGTACAACTAATGAAAAACTGTTTTTT	CASSRLAGTTNEKLFF
TRBV4-3	TRBJ2-2	NA	TRBD1	TGCGCCAGCAGCCTCACAGGGGACACCGGGGAGCTGTTTTTT	CASSLTGDTGELFF
TRBV4-1	TRBJ2-3	NA	NA	TGCGCCAGCAGCCAAAATGACAGGTTTAGCACAGATACGCAGTATTTT	CASSQNDRFSTDTQYF
TRBV5-6	TRBJ2-7	once	NA	TGTGCCAGCAGCTTCGCCGAATCGCCGCGCGAGCAGTACTTC	CASSFAESPREQYF
TRBV6-6	TRBJ1-5	NA	NA	TGTGCCAGCAGTTTCGACTCCAATCAGCCCCAGCATTTT	CASSFDSNQPQHF
TRBV7-2	TRBJ2-7	NA	NA	TGTGCCAGCAGCTTAGATGGGGCGCGGACCGAGCAGTACTTC	CASSLDGARTEQYF
TRBV2	TRBJ2-5	NA	TRBD2	TGTGCCAGCAAACGAACCATAGCGGGGGCCGGTGAGACCCAGTACTTC	CASKRTIAGAGETQYF
TRBV28	TRBJ1-5	few	NA	TGTGCCACCCCGGGAGTAAGTTCTAATCAGCCCCAGCATTTT	CATPGVSSNQPQHF
TRBV4-3	TRBJ1-5	NA	TRBD1	TGCGCCAGCAGCCAAGCCGGGACAGTAGGAAATCAGCCCCAGCATTTT	CASSQAGTVGNQPQHF
TRBV19	TRBJ1-4	few	TRBD1	TGTGCCAGTAATAACCCCGACAGGGGGAATGAAAAACTGTTTTTT	CASNNPDRGNEKLFF
TRBV14	TRBJ2-1	NA	TRBD2	TGTGCCAGCAGCCAAGATCTCGGGACTAGAGATGAGCAGTTCTTC	CASSQDLGTRDEQFF
TRBV4-1	TRBJ2-2	few	TRBD1	TGCGCCAGCAGCCAAGTTGGACAGGGTTTCACCGGGGAGCTGTTTTTT	CASSQVGQGFTGELFF
TRBV19	TRBJ2-7	NA	NA	TGTGCCAGTAGTATTAACAGGTTCTCCTACGAGCAGTACTTC	CASSINRFSYEQYF
TRBV6-5	TRBJ1-6	NA	TRBD1	TGTGCCAGCAGTTCGGACAGGGGGAATTCACCCCTCCACTTT	CASSSDRGNSPLHF
TRBV10-3	TRBJ2-2	NA	TRBD2	TGTGCCATTTCATCCGGGACTACGAACACCGGGGAGCTGTTTTTT	CAISSGTTNTGELFF
TRBV16	TRBJ2-5	NA	TRBD2	TGTGCCAGCAGCCAGGGCCTAGCGGACACAAAGAGAACCCAGTACTTC	CASSQGLADTKRTQYF